These 19 T cell receptor beta chains originate from one sample sequenced in a study of shared T cell receptors in the human thymus. This table comes from immunoSEQ multiplex PCR, and its TCRdb copy is limited to in-frame clones, with some not included. The data hold hundreds of thousands of clones, with around 87% observed a single time. These data were also filed under a second study, of human thymus T cells.

Sequenced sample: thymocytes. The receptor source for this set is a boy less than two years old with a congenital heart defect.

The chain carries TRBV7-6 and TRBJ1-1; a weak D match, TRBD1 (6 bases). The CDR3 covers 14 residues. Trimming removed 5 bases at V and 7 bases at J, with 17 bases between. From germline, CDR1 is SGHVS and CDR2 FNYEAQ. CDR3: CASSVDRRTGEAFF. The CDR3 nucleotides are TGTGCCAGCAGCGTCGACAGGAGAACAGGTGAAGCTTTCTTT.

The CDR3 is CASSFRRDRVQETQYF. The CDR3 DNA reads TGCGCCAGCAGCTTCCGAAGGGACAGGGTCCAAGAGACCCAGTACTTC. This chain joins TRBV5-1 and TRBJ2-5; 9 positions agree with TRBD1. Germline-derived CDR1 and CDR2 are SGHRS and YFSETQ. The CDR3 is made up of 16 amino acids. V lost 2 bases and J lost 1; bases outside the gene matches: 6.

The V call is TRBV6-5, the J call TRBJ2-5; 9 nucleotides align to TRBD2. Per germline, CDR1 MNHEY and CDR2 SVGAGI. With 4 bases clipped from V and 5 bases from J, the junction kept 5 bases outside the gene matches. The CDR3 contains 14 residues. CDR3 protein: CASSSSGRMETQYF. The CDR3 DNA is TGTGCCAGCAGTTCCAGCGGGAGGATGGAGACCCAGTACTTC.

V gene TRBV12-5 combines with J gene TRBJ2-1, with a tentative D call TRBD2 (7 bases). The CDR3 runs to 20 residues. CDR1 LGHNT and CDR2 FRNRAP come from the germline V gene. V lost 1 base, J lost 0 bases, and 22 bases lay in between. The CDR3 coding sequence is TGTGCTAGTGGTTTGGCGCGCCGGGGGGCGAGCGGGACCTCCTACAATGAGCAGTTCTTC. It is translated as CASGLARRGASGTSYNEQFF.

This clone was seen more than once but under ten times. The chain employs TRBV15 and TRBJ1-2; TRBD1 aligns across 9 bases. The ends lost 1 base at V and 4 bases at J; junction bases unmatched: 13. Germline V gene data show CDR1 as LNHNV and CDR2 as YYDKDF (reference sequence). The CDR3 spans 18 residues. The DNA for the CDR3 is TGTGCCACCAGCAGAGGTCCTTGGACAGGGGAAGATAGCTATGGCTACACCTTC. It specifies CATSRGPWTGEDSYGYTF.

The V and J genes are TRBV5-4 and TRBJ1-2; D is unclear. V lost 0 bases and J lost 0, with 9 bases in between. The CDR3 runs 15 residues. Per germline, CDR1 SGHNT and CDR2 YYREEE (reference sequence). This CDR3 is CASSLGGDSNYGYTF. CDR3 in DNA: TGTGCCAGCAGCTTGGGCGGCGATTCTAACTATGGCTACACCTTC.

The V call is TRBV4-3, the J call TRBJ1-1; D not resolved. Trimming pared 0 bases from V and 0 bases from J, leaving 5 bases between. The germline gives CDR1 LGHNA, CDR2 YSLEER. CDR3 length: 14 amino acids. CDR3 nucleotide sequence: TGCGCCAGCAGCCAAGATAGCGTGAACACTGAAGCTTTCTTT. It is translated as CASSQDSVNTEAFF.

The J gene is TRBJ2-1, the V gene TRBV14; D perhaps matches TRBD2 (5 bases). This CDR3 is 13 amino acids long. V lost 0 bases and J 15 bases, leaving 15 bases between the germline ends. CDR1 SGHDN and CDR2 FVKESK come from the germline V gene. CDR3 sequence (DNA): TGTGCCAGCAGCCAAGATAGGCCCGGGGTTCCGTTCTTC. Translated, it gives CASSQDRPGVPFF.

The rearrangement links TRBV11-3 to TRBJ2-7; TRBD2 aligns across 15 bases. CDR1 is SGHNT and CDR2 is YENEEA in the germline V gene. J gave up 6 bases and V 5 bases, and 17 bases lay outside the gene matches. The CDR3 is 19 amino acids. The CDR3 sequence is CASSGQSGLAGGAFREQYF. DNA of the CDR3: TGTGCCAGCAGCGGCCAATCGGGACTAGCGGGAGGAGCCTTTCGCGAGCAGTACTTC.

The V gene is TRBV5-4, the J gene TRBJ2-5; tentatively, D is TRBD2 (5 bases). Germline V gene lookup returns CDR1 SGHNT and CDR2 YYREEE (reference sequence). The V gene lost 2 bases and the J gene lost 2 bases, with 16 bases spanning the gap. This CDR3 comprises 16 residues. The CDR3 protein is CASSFLEGVPQETQYF. CDR3 DNA sequence: TGTGCCAGCAGCTTTTTAGAGGGCGTTCCTCAAGAGACCCAGTACTTC. Looking up the rest from reference TRBV5-4 and TRBJ2-5 gives the full variable domain: ETGVTQSPTHLIKTRGQQVTLRCSSQSGHNTVSWYQQALGQGPQFIFQYYREEENGRGNFPPRFSGLQFPNYSSELNVNALELDDSALYLCASSFLEGVPQETQYFGPGTRLLVL.

The V call is TRBV7-9, the J call TRBJ1-4, with D unclear. V was clipped by 5 bases and J by 8 bases, with 9 bases between them. The germline V gene encodes CDR1 SEHNR and CDR2 FQNEAQ (reference sequence). The CDR3 totals 12 residues. CDR3 nucleotides: TGTGCCAGCAGCGGTAACAAGGAAAAACTGTTTTTT. Amino acids: CASSGNKEKLFF.

This chain links TRBV28 with TRBJ1-1; D is unresolved. This CDR3 comprises 11 residues. In germline, CDR1 is MDHEN, CDR2 SYDVKM. The V end lost 5 bases, the J end lost 6 bases, and 7 bases lay between the germline ends. CDR3 DNA: TGTGCCAGCAGTGCCGAGCCTGAAGCTTTCTTT. This sequence encodes CASSAEPEAFF. Combining the CDR3 with reference TRBV28 and TRBJ1-1 gives the whole variable domain DVKVTQSSRYLVKRTGEKVFLECVQDMDHENMFWYRQDPGLGLRLIYFSYDVKMKEKGDIPEGYSVSREKKERFSLILESASTNQTSMYLCASSAEPEAFFGQGTRLTVV.

V and J are TRBV28 and TRBJ2-7; TRBD1 aligns across 9 bases. Per germline, CDR1 MDHEN and CDR2 SYDVKM. V shed 6 bases, J shed 4 bases, and the junction held 19 bases outside the gene matches. This CDR3 is 18 amino acids long. The CDR3 protein is CASSRRCLPGQGGYEQYF. CDR3 nucleotide sequence: TGTGCCAGCAGCCGACGATGCCTTCCGGGACAGGGTGGGTACGAGCAGTACTTC.

The chain is built from TRBV18 and TRBJ2-7; 7 nucleotides agree with TRBD1. The germline V gene has CDR1 KGHSH and CDR2 LQKENI. The CDR3 is made up of 15 amino acids. The J segment lost 7 bases and the V segment lost 0 bases, leaving 9 bases of the junction unmatched. The CDR3 loop is CASSPPGDRVEEQYF. The DNA for the CDR3 is TGTGCCAGCTCACCACCAGGCGACAGGGTGGAAGAGCAGTACTTC.

CDR3 sequence reads: CASSLGNREETQYF. The CDR3 DNA is TGCGCCAGCAGCTTGGGGAACAGGGAAGAGACCCAGTACTTC. V is TRBV5-1 and J is TRBJ2-5; D perhaps matches TRBD1 (6 bases). Trimming took 0 bases from V and 3 from J, leaving 9 bases between them. This CDR3 comprises 14 residues. Germline V CDR1 and CDR2: SGHRS, YFSETQ.

The rearrangement uses TRBV30 and TRBJ1-1; D may be TRBD1 (5 bases). The CDR3 loop spans 18 amino acids. Trimming shortened V by 2 bases and J by 1 base, and 23 bases separated the two germline ends. Per the germline V gene, CDR1 is GTSNPN and CDR2 is SVGIG (reference sequence). The CDR3 coding sequence is TGTGCCTGGAGTCATGGGGCGGACGAAGAACTTGCGAACACTGAAGCTTTCTTT. Protein sequence: CAWSHGADEELANTEAFF.

In its sample, this clone was seen a few times. In DNA form, the CDR3 reads TGTGCCAGCAGCTTGAACGGGTCCACCTACGAGCAGTACTTC. Translating it yields CASSLNGSTYEQYF. The V and J genes are TRBV5-4 and TRBJ2-7, with no clear D. Germline V lookup: CDR1 SGHNT, CDR2 YYREEE (reference sequence). Trimming left V 1 base short and J 2 bases short, with 10 bases between. There are 14 residues in the CDR3.

The gene calls are TRBV19 and TRBJ1-2; D ambiguous. Per germline, CDR1 LNHDA and CDR2 SQIVND (reference sequence). V was shortened by 1 base and J by 4 bases, with 7 bases between the two germline ends. This CDR3 region has 13 residues. CDR3 in DNA: TGTGCCAGTAGTATAGGGCCCCTCTATGGCTACACCTTC. Its protein is CASSIGPLYGYTF.

This clone has a single count. The V call is TRBV7-9, the J call TRBJ2-7; maybe TRBD2 (6 bases). The V end lost 6 bases, the J end lost 6 bases, and 15 bases lay between the germline ends. This CDR3 spans 13 amino acids. Germline assignment: CDR1 SEHNR and CDR2 FQNEAQ (reference sequence). This CDR3 reads CASRRGTAAEQYF. Written as DNA, the CDR3 is TGTGCCAGCAGACGCGGGACCGCGGCCGAGCAGTACTTC.